The rows below give T cell receptor beta chains drawn from one sample of a study of OX40 agonist ivuxolimab in advanced cancers. TCRdb's copy holds only in-frame clones and misses some; the assay was immunoSEQ multiplex PCR. The sample carries about 45,000 clones, roughly 84% recorded once. Specimen: CD4+ or CD8+ T cells sorted from blood, collected in a trial of the OX40 agonist ivuxolimab. These receptors were obtained from an adult with an advanced solid tumor such as melanoma, head and neck, liver or kidney cancer. Both conserved end residues are part of each CDR3. The D gene is left open where the match is weak. Expanded clones get a size class; other rows say once, few or many, or leave the size out.

D,V,J,size,CDR3,DNA
TRBD2,TRBV7-6,TRBJ2-3,NA,CASSLIGGDTQYF,TGTGCCAGCAGCTTAATCGGGGGGGATACGCAGTATTTT
NA,TRBV19,TRBJ2-7,NA,CASSMSVGSRYEQYF,TGTGCCAGTAGTATGTCGGTTGGCAGCAGATACGAGCAGTACTTC
NA,TRBV10-3,TRBJ2-7,NA,CAISEPGREQYF,TGTGCCATCAGTGAGCCGGGGCGGGAGCAGTACTTC
TRBD1,TRBV7-6,TRBJ2-7,NA,CASSVAGGEEQYF,TGTGCCAGCAGCGTCGCAGGGGGAGAGGAGCAGTACTTC
TRBD1,TRBV28,TRBJ1-2,few,CASSFVTGGGYGYTF,TGTGCCAGCAGTTTCGTGACAGGGGGTGGCTATGGCTACACCTTC
NA,TRBV2,TRBJ1-6,NA,CASSESTGYNSPLHF,TGTGCCAGCAGTGAATCGACAGGATATAATTCACCCCTCCACTTT
TRBD2,TRBV19,TRBJ2-1,once,CASNTLAGAENEQFF,TGTGCCAGTAATACGCTTGCGGGAGCTGAAAATGAGCAGTTCTTC
NA,TRBV6-1,TRBJ2-7,once,CASTVGGQSYEQYF,TGTGCCAGCACGGTAGGCGGACAGAGCTACGAGCAGTACTTC
NA,TRBV28,TRBJ2-7,few,CASSLAGTSYEQYF,TGTGCCAGCAGTTTGGCCGGGACCTCCTACGAGCAGTACTTC
NA,TRBV28,TRBJ2-7,NA,CASSLLNGEQYF,TGTGCCAGCAGTTTATTAAATGGGGAGCAGTACTTC
NA,TRBV10-1,TRBJ2-7,NA,CASSESNYEQYF,TGCGCCAGCAGTGAGTCCAACTACGAGCAGTACTTC
TRBD1,TRBV18,TRBJ1-4,NA,CASSPGTGNEKLFF,TGTGCCAGCTCACCAGGGACAGGCAATGAAAAACTGTTTTTT
TRBD1,TRBV25-1,TRBJ1-1,NA,CASSPGTEDMNTEAFF,TGTGCCAGCAGTCCAGGGACAGAAGACATGAACACTGAAGCTTTCTTT
NA,TRBV4-3,TRBJ2-7,NA,CASSEGTSLYEQYF,TGCGCCAGCAGCGAAGGGACCTCGCTATACGAGCAGTACTTC
NA,TRBV5-4,TRBJ1-1,NA,CASSAGRGVTEAFF,TGTGCCAGCAGCGCAGGGCGGGGAGTCACTGAAGCTTTCTTT
NA,TRBV9,TRBJ2-5,NA,CASRARGARETQYF,TGTGCCAGCAGGGCCCGGGGGGCAAGGGAGACCCAGTACTTC
TRBD1,TRBV28,TRBJ2-1,NA,CASLQTGVKNEQFF,TGTGCCAGCCTCCAGACAGGGGTTAAGAATGAGCAGTTCTTC
TRBD2,TRBV29-1,TRBJ2-7,NA,CSVGTTYEQYF,TGCAGCGTAGGGACTACCTACGAGCAGTACTTC
NA,TRBV2,TRBJ2-2,once,CASSDWRAGGGELFF,TGTGCCAGCAGTGACTGGAGGGCTGGTGGCGGGGAGCTGTTTTTT
TRBD1,TRBV6-5,TRBJ2-7,many,CASRPGQGSEQYF,TGTGCCAGCAGACCGGGACAGGGTAGCGAGCAGTACTTC